This entry lists 29 T cell receptor beta chains sequenced from one sample in a study of blood T cell repertoires in COVID-19. TCRdb's copy holds only in-frame clones and misses some; the assay was immunoSEQ multiplex PCR. This table holds fewer than 350,000 clones, 89% found once. Sequenced: PBMCs or T cells enriched from blood (not recorded which). The receptors originated from a man in his 60s who had recovered from COVID-19.

This clone was found once. The gene calls are TRBV9 and TRBJ2-1; D possibly corresponds to TRBD2 (5 bases). V was shortened by 0 bases and J by 8 bases, with 12 bases between the two germline ends. Germline CDR1 and CDR2: SGDLS and YYNGEE. The CDR3 sequence is 14 residues long. CDR3 amino acids: CASSVVERFDEQFF. CDR3 in DNA: TGTGCCAGCAGCGTAGTTGAGCGGTTCGATGAGCAGTTCTTC.

This clone was seen a single time. The CDR3 DNA reads TGTGCCACCGCGAGCTACTATAGCAATCAGCCCCAGCATTTT. It yields the protein CATASYYSNQPQHF. The chain employs TRBV6-5 and TRBJ1-5, with D unclear. The CDR3 consists of 14 residues. Per germline, CDR1 MNHEY and CDR2 SVGAGI. Trimming pared 10 bases from V and 0 bases from J, leaving 13 bases between.

The chain joins TRBV12-5 to TRBJ2-1; 13 bases align to TRBD2. V shed 9 bases, J shed 7 bases, and the junction held 3 bases outside the gene matches. The CDR3 is 13 amino acids. Looked up from germline, CDR1 is LGHNT and CDR2 is FRNRAP. The CDR3 DNA reads TGTGCTAGCTCGACTAGCGGGAGGAATGAGCAGTTCTTC. This translates into CASSTSGRNEQFF. The variable domain in full, completed from reference TRBV12-5 and TRBJ2-1, reads DARVTQTPRHKVTEMGQEVTMRCQPILGHNTVFWYRQTMMQGLELLAYFRNRAPLDDSGMPKDRFSAEMPDATLATLKIQPSEPRDSAVYFCASSTSGRNEQFFGPGTRLTVL.

On this clone itself: The sample carries other DNA sequences with the same CDR3. V usage is TRBV18 and J usage is TRBJ1-1, with 7 bases identical to TRBD1. The CDR3 is 14 amino acids. The V and J ends lost 4 bases and 0 bases, in that order; junction bases with no gene match: 2. Germline assignment: CDR1 KGHSH and CDR2 LQKENI. CDR3 protein: CASSLDRLNTEAFF. The CDR3, as DNA: TGTGCCAGCTCACTGGACAGGTTGAACACTGAAGCTTTCTTT. Together with reference TRBV18 and TRBJ1-1, the CDR3 gives the full variable domain: NAGVMQNPRHLVRRRGQEARLRCSPMKGHSHVYWYRQLPEEGLKFMVYLQKENIIDESGMPKERFSAEFPKEGPSILRIQQVVRGDSAAYFCASSLDRLNTEAFFGQGTRLTVV.

V is TRBV2 and J is TRBJ2-7; TRBD2 matches 8 bases. Germline assignment: CDR1 SNHLY and CDR2 FYNNEI. The CDR3 has 16 residues. With V trimmed by 7 bases and J by 6 bases, 17 bases remained unmatched. The CDR3 nucleotides read TGTGCCAGCAATCAAGAGGCGGCGGGGGGCCTGGTCGAGCAGTACTTC. It translates to CASNQEAAGGLVEQYF.

The rearrangement joins TRBV2 to TRBJ2-4; 8 positions match TRBD1. CDR3 length: 14 amino acids. Looked up from germline, CDR1 is SNHLY and CDR2 is FYNNEI. After removal of 4 bases from V and 7 bases from J, the junction contained 6 bases not matched to a gene. CDR3 sequence (DNA): TGTGCCAGCAGTGCCCGGACAGGGTGGAACATTCAGTACTTC. It translates to CASSARTGWNIQYF.

The chain joins TRBV5-8 to TRBJ1-4; 9 bases match TRBD1. Germline lookup yields CDR1 SGHTS and CDR2 YDEGEE. The length of the CDR3 is 15 residues. Trimming took 4 bases from V and 5 from J; bases not matched to a gene: 6. CDR3 residues: CASSGGTGKNEKLFF. The CDR3 coding sequence is TGTGCCAGCAGCGGCGGGACAGGGAAGAATGAAAAACTGTTTTTT.

The rearrangement links TRBV7-2 to TRBJ2-7; a weak D match, TRBD1 (5 bases). The length of the CDR3 is 13 residues. CDR1 SGHTA and CDR2 FQGNSA come from the germline V gene. V lost 1 base, J lost 5 bases, and 9 bases lay in between. This chain's CDR3 is CASSLVWGHEQYF. CDR3 DNA: TGTGCCAGCAGCTTAGTTTGGGGCCACGAGCAGTACTTC.

The rearrangement uses TRBV5-4 and TRBJ2-7, with 8 bases identical to TRBD2. CDR1 is SGHNT, CDR2 YYREEE, per germline (reference sequence). This CDR3 contains 15 residues. Trimming took 4 bases from V and 0 from J; bases not matched to a gene: 6. This CDR3 reads CASSVLAENSYEQYF. The CDR3, as DNA: TGTGCCAGCAGCGTACTAGCGGAAAACTCCTACGAGCAGTACTTC.

The sample holds one count of this clone. Written as DNA, the CDR3 is TGTGCCACCAGCAGAGCCGGGGCGGGGGGCGCGGGAGCACCCCTCCACTTT. It specifies CATSRAGAGGAGAPLHF. The chain employs TRBV15 and TRBJ1-6; D might be TRBD1 (6 bases). V gave up 1 base and J gave up 11 bases, with 21 bases separating them. This CDR3 contains 17 residues. Germline CDR1 reads LNHNV; CDR2 reads YYDKDF (reference sequence).

In this sample, this clone turned up a few times. The genes are TRBV10-3 and TRBJ2-7; no firm D call. The CDR3 runs to 12 residues. The V and J ends lost 8 bases and 1 base respectively, with 9 bases between them. CDR1 and CDR2 from the germline V gene are ENHRY and SYGVKD. The CDR3 reads CAIAVESYEQYF. The CDR3 DNA follows: TGTGCCATCGCGGTGGAATCCTACGAGCAGTACTTC.

The rearrangement uses TRBV29-1 and TRBJ2-1; 7 bases match TRBD1. The V gene's germline CDR1 is SQVTM and CDR2 ANQGSEA. This CDR3 comprises 13 residues. The CDR3 sequence is CSATGTAYDKQFF. In DNA, the CDR3 is TGCAGTGCGACCGGGACAGCTTATGATAAGCAGTTCTTC.

This sequence joins TRBV5-1 and TRBJ2-3; D remains unclear. The CDR3 is 14 amino acids. From germline, CDR1 is SGHRS and CDR2 YFSETQ. Trimming shortened V by 0 bases and J by 2 bases, and 7 bases separated the two germline ends. The CDR3 DNA reads TGCGCCAGCAGCTTGGAACAGCTCACAGATACGCAGTATTTT. This encodes CASSLEQLTDTQYF.

This chain connects TRBV28 to TRBJ1-2; TRBD1 might be the D (6 bases). The V end was cut by 5 bases, the J end by 3 bases, with 16 bases between. The CDR3 contains 15 residues. Germline V CDR1 and CDR2: MDHEN, SYDVKM. The CDR3 nucleotides are TGTGCCAGCAGTCGAGCTTGGACAGTAGACTATGGCTACACCTTC. It translates to CASSRAWTVDYGYTF.

The V gene is TRBV28, the J gene TRBJ1-5; D ambiguous. V lost 8 bases, J lost 5 bases, and 10 bases lay in between. This CDR3 is built from 12 residues. The V gene's germline CDR1 is MDHEN and CDR2 SYDVKM. The CDR3 protein is CASGLRDQPQHF. Written as DNA, the CDR3 is TGTGCCAGCGGACTGCGGGATCAGCCCCAGCATTTT.

The genes are TRBV7-3 and TRBJ1-4; D is unclear. Germline-derived CDR1 and CDR2 are SGHTA and FQGTGA. V was clipped by 4 bases and J by 3 bases, with 12 bases between them. The CDR3 totals 15 residues. This CDR3 is CASSSRGGPNEKLFF. In DNA, the CDR3 is TGTGCCAGCAGCTCCAGAGGTGGCCCTAATGAAAAACTGTTTTTT.

This clone was seen once. The chain recombines TRBV28 with TRBJ2-7; 9 positions match TRBD2. The CDR3 extends over 15 amino acids. The germline CDR1 and CDR2 sequences are MDHEN and SYDVKM. The junction had 10 bases not matched to a gene; V was cut back by 7 bases and J by 3 bases. The CDR3 reads CASKAGGPSGYEQYF. The CDR3 nucleotides read TGTGCCAGCAAGGCGGGAGGGCCCTCGGGCTACGAGCAGTACTTC.

Worth noting for this clone: This specimen includes other DNA sequences encoding the same CDR3. This sequence joins TRBV7-2 and TRBJ2-7; D remains ambiguous. Germline V gives CDR1 SGHTA, CDR2 FQGNSA. There are 13 residues in the CDR3. The V end lost 1 base, the J end lost 4 bases, and 8 bases lay between the germline ends. The CDR3 reads CASSLGVSYEQYF. The CDR3, as DNA: TGTGCCAGCAGCTTAGGTGTTTCATACGAGCAGTACTTC.

The genes are TRBV11-2 and TRBJ2-7; TRBD1 agrees at 7 bases. This CDR3 region has 15 residues. V gave up 2 bases and J gave up 0 bases; unmatched junction bases: 4. Germline assignment: CDR1 SGHAT and CDR2 FQNNGV. CDR3 coding DNA: TGTGCCAGCAGCTTAATTGGGACAGACTCCTACGAGCAGTACTTC. It specifies CASSLIGTDSYEQYF.

The CDR3 spells CSVRLATSYNEQFF. The CDR3 DNA is TGCAGCGTTCGACTAGCCACCTCCTACAATGAGCAGTTCTTC. The chain links TRBV29-1 to TRBJ2-1, with 7 bases aligning to TRBD2. The CDR3 sequence is 14 residues long. The V and J ends lost 5 bases and 0 bases, in that order; junction bases with no gene match: 4. Germline V gene data show CDR1 as SQVTM and CDR2 as ANQGSEA.

The rearrangement joins TRBV4-3 to TRBJ1-1; tentative D call: TRBD1 (5 bases). CDR1 and CDR2 (germline): LGHNA, YSLEER. The CDR3 is 15 amino acids. V was shortened by 1 base and J by 2 bases, with 11 bases between the two germline ends. The CDR3 DNA reads TGCGCCAGCAGCCAAGCCCAGGGCCTCAACACTGAAGCTTTCTTT. Translated: CASSQAQGLNTEAFF.

The chain employs TRBV28 and TRBJ2-7; 10 nucleotides match TRBD2. With V trimmed by 3 bases and J by 4 bases, 15 bases remained unmatched. In germline, CDR1 is MDHEN, CDR2 SYDVKM. This CDR3 comprises 18 residues. The CDR3 spells CASSLNRELAGALYEQYF. The CDR3 DNA reads TGTGCCAGCAGTTTGAATAGGGAGCTAGCGGGAGCATTATACGAGCAGTACTTC.

The chain links TRBV7-3 to TRBJ2-2; TRBD1 is a possible D gene (6 bases). This CDR3 has 16 residues. Germline-derived CDR1 and CDR2 are SGHTA and FQGTGA. V was shortened by 2 bases and J by 0 bases, with 10 bases between the two germline ends. CDR3 protein: CASSLSSGANTGELFF. The CDR3 DNA follows: TGTGCCAGCAGCTTATCGTCAGGGGCGAACACCGGGGAGCTGTTTTTT.

V and J are TRBV5-1 and TRBJ1-2, with D possibly TRBD1 on 6 matching bases. CDR1 SGHRS and CDR2 YFSETQ come from the germline V gene. V was shortened by 4 bases and J by 3 bases, with 10 bases between the two germline ends. The CDR3 totals 13 residues. The CDR3 loop reads CASSTNRDYGYTF. The CDR3 DNA follows: TGCGCCAGCAGCACGAACAGGGACTATGGCTACACCTTC.

The chain couples TRBV28 to TRBJ1-1; maybe TRBD1 (6 bases). Per the germline V gene, CDR1 is MDHEN and CDR2 is SYDVKM. V was clipped by 3 bases and J by 5 bases, with 16 bases between them. The CDR3 length is 15 residues. CDR3: CASSLAGARSTEAFF. CDR3 sequence (DNA): TGTGCCAGCAGTTTGGCGGGGGCTCGGAGTACTGAAGCTTTCTTT. The full variable domain, completed using reference TRBV28 and TRBJ1-1, is DVKVTQSSRYLVKRTGEKVFLECVQDMDHENMFWYRQDPGLGLRLIYFSYDVKMKEKGDIPEGYSVSREKKERFSLILESASTNQTSMYLCASSLAGARSTEAFFGQGTRLTVV.

This chain links TRBV7-9 with TRBJ2-7, with D uncertain. Per germline, CDR1 SEHNR and CDR2 FQNEAQ (reference sequence). V shed 1 base and J shed 7 bases, with 14 bases lying between them. The CDR3 sequence is 14 residues long. As DNA, the CDR3 is TGTGCCAGCAGCTTAGGGGCCTTAAGTGAGGAGCAGTACTTC. It specifies CASSLGALSEEQYF.

The chain has TRBV9 and TRBJ1-1; D not certain. Germline-derived CDR1 and CDR2 are SGDLS and YYNGEE. V was shortened by 5 bases and J by 2 bases, with 10 bases between the two germline ends. CDR3 length equals 13 residues. The CDR3 reads CASSVSTNTEAFF. CDR3 DNA: TGTGCCAGCAGTGTGTCCACTAACACTGAAGCTTTCTTT.

The chain employs TRBV24-1 and TRBJ2-2; TRBD1 aligns across 10 bases. This CDR3 is 17 amino acids long. The V gene end was trimmed by 2 bases and the J gene end by 6 bases; junction bases not matched to a gene: 8. Germline V CDR1 and CDR2: KGHDR, SFDVKD. The CDR3 loop reads CATSDWGTGVMPGELFF. CDR3 nucleotide sequence: TGTGCCACCAGTGATTGGGGGACAGGGGTGATGCCCGGGGAGCTGTTTTTT.

V and J are TRBV7-9 and TRBJ2-3; no clear D. The CDR3 covers 13 residues. Germline assignment: CDR1 SEHNR and CDR2 FQNEAQ (reference sequence). V was clipped by 8 bases and J by 0 bases, with 9 bases between them. DNA of the CDR3: TGTGCCAGCGTGGAGCGCAGCACAGATACGCAGTATTTT. It encodes CASVERSTDTQYF.